This T cell receptor (beta chain) was found in a study of human versus mouse CDR3 diversity and MHC coevolution. Whole-study context: Reported immunoSEQ sensitivity was one in 200,000 T cells, with reduced amplification bias.

V was shortened by 3 bases and J by 4 bases, with 19 bases between the two germline ends. The CDR3 runs 17 residues. In germline, CDR1 is LNHDA, CDR2 SQIVND (reference sequence). TCRdb's table, derived via immunoSEQ multiplex PCR, lists solely in-frame clones and lacks some. Among over 60,000 clones listed, 80% to 95% were seen once. Study-wide points: Among all groups, most of the three human donors showed least clonal inequality. On average, humans showed more CDR3 deletions and insertions than mice.

With regard to this clone: Its antigen remains unidentified.

Sorting isolated naive CD4 T cells lacking CD45RO and expressing CD62L. The sequencing sample was made of naive CD4+ T cells from blood. The subset was: CD45RO-negative CD62L-positive naive CD4 T cells. This rearrangement joins TRBV19 to TRBJ1-5, with D hard to call. The receptor was derived from a person between 30 and 69 years old in good health. The CDR3 DNA follows: TGTGCCAGTAGTATCGGCCAGGTCGGCGTTCGGAATCAGCCCCAGCATTTT. Translating gives CASSIGQVGVRNQPQHF.